This T cell receptor (beta chain) stems from a study of cytomegalovirus exposure and HLA in healthy donors. About the study: From donors who were HLA-typed, an early data release held around 80 million unique TCRs.

Of note for this clone: Its target is unknown.

The CDR3 runs to 17 residues. PCR amplification relied on 60 Vbeta primers (plus 13 Jbeta primers). Sequencing used immunoSEQ multiplex PCR; TCRdb keeps in-frame clones, though not all of them. The sample has over 150,000 clones, around nine tenths seen once. General study results and limits: The study had only CMV serostatus as immune exposure information.

The receptor's source is a woman younger than 45 in good health and CMV-seronegative. The rearrangement joins TRBV21-1 to TRBJ1-5; whether TRBD1, the table's D call, matches the DNA was not checked. TRBV21-1 represents a pseudogene. The sample was PBMCs. The CDR3 DNA sequence: TGTGCCAGCAGCAAAGGGGGACAGGGTTTGGGCAATCAGCCCCAGCATTTT. Translation gives CASSKGGQGLGNQPQHF.